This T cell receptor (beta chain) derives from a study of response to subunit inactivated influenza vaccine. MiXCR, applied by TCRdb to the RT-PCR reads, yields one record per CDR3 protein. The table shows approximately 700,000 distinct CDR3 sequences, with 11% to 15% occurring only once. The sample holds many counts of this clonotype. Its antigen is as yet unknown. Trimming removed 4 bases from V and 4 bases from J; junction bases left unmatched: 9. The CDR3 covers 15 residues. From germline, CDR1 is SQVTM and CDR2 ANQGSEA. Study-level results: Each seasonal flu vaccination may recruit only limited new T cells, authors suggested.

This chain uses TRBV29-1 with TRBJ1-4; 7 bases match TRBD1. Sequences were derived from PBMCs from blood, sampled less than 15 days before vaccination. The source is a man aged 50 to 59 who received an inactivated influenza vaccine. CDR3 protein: CSVAGGKGGNEKLFF. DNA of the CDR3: TGCAGCGTTGCAGGGGGAAAAGGTGGTAATGAAAAACTGTTTTTT. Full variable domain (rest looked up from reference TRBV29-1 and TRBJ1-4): SAVISQKPSRDICQRGTSLTIQCQVDSQVTMMFWYRQQPGQSLTLIATANQGSEATYESGFVIDKFPISRPNLTFSTLTVSNMSPEDSSIYLCSVAGGKGGNEKLFFGSGTQLSVL.